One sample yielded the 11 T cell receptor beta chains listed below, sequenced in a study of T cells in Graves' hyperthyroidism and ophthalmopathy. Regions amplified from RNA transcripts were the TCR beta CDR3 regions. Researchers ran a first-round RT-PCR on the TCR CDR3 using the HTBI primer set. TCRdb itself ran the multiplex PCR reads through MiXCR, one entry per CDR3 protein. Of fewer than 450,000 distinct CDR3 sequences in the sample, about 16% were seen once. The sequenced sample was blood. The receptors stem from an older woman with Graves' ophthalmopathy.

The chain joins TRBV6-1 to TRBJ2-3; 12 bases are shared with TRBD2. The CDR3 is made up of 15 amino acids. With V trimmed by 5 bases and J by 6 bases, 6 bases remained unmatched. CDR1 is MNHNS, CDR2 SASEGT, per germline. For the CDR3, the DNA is TGTGCCAGCAGTTCCCTAGCGGGAGGGTCCGATACGCAGTATTTT. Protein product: CASSSLAGGSDTQYF.

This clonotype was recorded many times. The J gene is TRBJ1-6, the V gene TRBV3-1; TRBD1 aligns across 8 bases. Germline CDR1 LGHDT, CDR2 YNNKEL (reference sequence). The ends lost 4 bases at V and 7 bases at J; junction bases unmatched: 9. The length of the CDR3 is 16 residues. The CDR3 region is CASSPTDRGWNSPLHF. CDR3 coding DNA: TGTGCCAGCAGCCCGACCGACAGGGGTTGGAATTCACCCCTCCACTTT.

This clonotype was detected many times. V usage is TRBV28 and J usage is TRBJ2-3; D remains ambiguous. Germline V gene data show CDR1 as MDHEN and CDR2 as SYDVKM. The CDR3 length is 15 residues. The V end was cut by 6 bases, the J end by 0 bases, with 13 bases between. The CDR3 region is CASSPGGISTDTQYF. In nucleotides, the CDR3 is TGTGCCAGCAGCCCCGGTGGGATTAGCACAGATACGCAGTATTTT.

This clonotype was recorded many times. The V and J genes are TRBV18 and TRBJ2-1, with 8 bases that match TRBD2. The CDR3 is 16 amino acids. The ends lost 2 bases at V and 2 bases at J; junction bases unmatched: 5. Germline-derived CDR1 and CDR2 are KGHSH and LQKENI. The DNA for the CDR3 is TGTGCCAGCTCACCATCGGGGGGGCTCACCTACAATGAGCAGTTCTTC. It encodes CASSPSGGLTYNEQFF.

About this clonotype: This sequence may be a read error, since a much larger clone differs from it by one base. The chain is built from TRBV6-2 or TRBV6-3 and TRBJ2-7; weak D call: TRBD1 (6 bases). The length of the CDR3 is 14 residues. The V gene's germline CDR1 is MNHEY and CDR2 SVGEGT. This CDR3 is CASSAGQHSYEQCF. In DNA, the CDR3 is TGTGCCAGCAGTGCCGGACAGCACTCCTACGAGCAGTGCTTC.

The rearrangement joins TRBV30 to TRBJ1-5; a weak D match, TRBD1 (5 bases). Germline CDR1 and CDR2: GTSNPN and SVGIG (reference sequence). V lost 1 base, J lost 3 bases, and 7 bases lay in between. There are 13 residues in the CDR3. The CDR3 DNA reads TGTGCCTGGAGTGGAGGGGACAATCAGCCCCAGCATTTT. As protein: CAWSGGDNQPQHF. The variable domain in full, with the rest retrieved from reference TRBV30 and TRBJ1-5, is SQTIHQWPATLVQPVGSPLSLECTVEGTSNPNLYWYRQAAGRGLQLLFYSVGIGQISSEVPQNLSASRPQDRQFILSSKKLLLSDSGFYLCAWSGGDNQPQHFGDGTRLSIL.

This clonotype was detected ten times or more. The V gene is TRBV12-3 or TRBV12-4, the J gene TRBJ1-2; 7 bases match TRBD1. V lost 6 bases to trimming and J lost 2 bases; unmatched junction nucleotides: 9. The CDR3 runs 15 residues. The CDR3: CASSRGGEWNYGYTF. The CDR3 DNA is TGTGCCAGCAGCAGGGGGGGAGAATGGAACTATGGCTACACCTTC.

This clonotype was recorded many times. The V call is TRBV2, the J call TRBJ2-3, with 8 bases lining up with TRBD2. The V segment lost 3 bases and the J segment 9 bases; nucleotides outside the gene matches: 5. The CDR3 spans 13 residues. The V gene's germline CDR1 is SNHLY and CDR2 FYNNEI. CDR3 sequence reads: CASSEGSGTTQYF. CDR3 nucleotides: TGTGCCAGCAGTGAGGGTAGCGGGACAACGCAGTATTTT.

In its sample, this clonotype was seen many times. DNA for the CDR3: TGTGCCAGCAGCCCCCTCAAATGGGGATCCGAGCAGTACTTC. It is translated as CASSPLKWGSEQYF. The chain uses TRBV11-2 and TRBJ2-7; D is ambiguous. This CDR3 is 14 amino acids long. V was pared by 5 bases and J by 6 bases, with 17 bases between. Germline V CDR1 and CDR2: SGHAT, FQNNGV.

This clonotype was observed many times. The CDR3: CACSGPLSTDTQYF. The DNA of the CDR3 is TGTGCCTGTTCCGGACCCCTTAGCACAGATACGCAGTATTTT. V and J are TRBV2 and TRBJ2-3; D call uncertain. CDR3 length: 14 residues. Per the germline V gene, CDR1 is SNHLY and CDR2 is FYNNEI. Trimming removed 11 bases at V and 0 bases at J, with 15 bases between. Full variable domain (outside the CDR3, taken from reference TRBV2 and TRBJ2-3): EPEVTQTPSHQVTQMGQEVILRCVPISNHLYFYWYRQILGQKVEFLVSFYNNEISEKSEIFDDQFSVERPDGSNFTLKIRSTKLEDSAMYFCACSGPLSTDTQYFGPGTRLTVL.

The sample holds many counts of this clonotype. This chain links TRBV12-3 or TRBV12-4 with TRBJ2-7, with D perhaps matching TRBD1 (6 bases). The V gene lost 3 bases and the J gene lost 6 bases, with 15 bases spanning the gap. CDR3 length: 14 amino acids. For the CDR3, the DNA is TGTGCCAGCAGTTTCGACAGGAGAGGGGGCGAGCAGTACTTC. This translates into CASSFDRRGGEQYF.